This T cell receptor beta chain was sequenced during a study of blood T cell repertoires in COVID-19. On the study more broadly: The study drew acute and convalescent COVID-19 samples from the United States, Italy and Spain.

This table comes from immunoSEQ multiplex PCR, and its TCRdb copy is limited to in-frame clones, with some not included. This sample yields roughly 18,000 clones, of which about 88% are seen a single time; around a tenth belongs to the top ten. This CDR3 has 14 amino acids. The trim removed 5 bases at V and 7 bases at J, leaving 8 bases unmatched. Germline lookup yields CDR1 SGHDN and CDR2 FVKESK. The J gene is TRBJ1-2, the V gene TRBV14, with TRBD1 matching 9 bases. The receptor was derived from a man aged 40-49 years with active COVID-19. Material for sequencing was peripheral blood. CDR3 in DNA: TGTGCCAGCAGCATGTCCGGGACAGGGCTTGGCTACACCTTC. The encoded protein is CASSMSGTGLGYTF.